This T cell receptor (beta chain) emerged from a study of blood T cell repertoires in COVID-19. Study information: COVID-19 samples from acute and convalescent phases originated in the United States, Italy and Spain. T cells, B-cell-depleted T cells, or PBMCs supplied cDNA or gDNA.

This CDR3 region has 14 residues. Germline-derived CDR1 and CDR2 are SGHTA and FQGTGA. After removal of 4 bases from V and 2 bases from J, the junction contained 4 bases not matched to a gene. As handled by the study authors: Reference gene primer amplification yielded estimated nucleated cell counts. Libraries were prepared by immunoSEQ multiplex PCR; TCRdb keeps only in-frame clonotypes and omits some of them. V, J and clone size derive from that table, while D and trimming were established from the DNA sequence. The repertoire holds 120,000 or so clones, with about 86% as singletons. The sample was peripheral blood. This rearrangement joins TRBV7-3 to TRBJ2-7, with TRBD2 matching over 8 bases. The source is an older man with active or convalescent COVID-19. Here the CDR3 reads CASSYSGAPYEQYF. The CDR3 nucleotides are TGTGCCAGCAGCTATAGCGGGGCACCCTACGAGCAGTACTTC.